Described below is a single T cell receptor (beta chain) sequence and its context. Antigen: not known. These data originate in a study of T cell repertoires in cytomegalovirus infection. Study background: It was the public TCR beta signatures that indicated both CMV infection and matching HLA type.

V lost 3 bases to trimming and J lost 5 bases, with 5 bases between them. The CDR3 spans 12 residues. Germline loops: CDR1 SGHVS, CDR2 FNYEAQ. General study results and limits: Ex vivo, HLA-C-restricted CMV-specific TCR beta clonotypes prevailed over the rest of the response.

TCRdb reprocessed the reads via MiXCR and lists one record per CDR3 protein. Seen here are 380,000 or so distinct CDR3 sequences, about 35% observed once, and the top ten hold roughly 13%. This chain joins TRBV7-6 and TRBJ1-3; D uncertain. This TCR came from a human donor in good health (CMV status not recorded). Some clones in this sample may be carry-over from other donors' samples. Sample: cultured PBMCs, taken from culture after CMV antigen stimulation. The CDR3 here is CASSFNRNTIYF. CDR3 nucleotides: TGTGCCAGCAGCTTTAACAGAAACACCATATATTTT.